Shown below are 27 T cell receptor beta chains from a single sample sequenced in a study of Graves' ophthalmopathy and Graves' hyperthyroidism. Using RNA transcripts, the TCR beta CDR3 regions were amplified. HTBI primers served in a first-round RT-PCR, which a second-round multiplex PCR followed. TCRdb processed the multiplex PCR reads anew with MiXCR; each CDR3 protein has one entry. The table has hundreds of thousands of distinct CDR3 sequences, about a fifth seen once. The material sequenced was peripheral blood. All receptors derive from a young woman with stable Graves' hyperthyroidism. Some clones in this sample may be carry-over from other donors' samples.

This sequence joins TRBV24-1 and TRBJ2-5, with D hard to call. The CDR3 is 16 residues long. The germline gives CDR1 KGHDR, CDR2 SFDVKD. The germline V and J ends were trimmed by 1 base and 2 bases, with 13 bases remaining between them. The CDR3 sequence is CATSDFSGRPQETQYF. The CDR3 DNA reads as TGTGCCACCAGTGATTTCTCGGGCCGACCTCAAGAGACCCAGTACTTC.

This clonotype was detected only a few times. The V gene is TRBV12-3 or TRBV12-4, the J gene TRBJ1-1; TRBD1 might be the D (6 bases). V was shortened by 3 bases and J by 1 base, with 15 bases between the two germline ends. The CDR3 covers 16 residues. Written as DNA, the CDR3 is TGTGCCAGCAGTTTTGGAGGGGGGGGGAAGAACACTGAAGCTTTCTTT. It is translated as CASSFGGGGKNTEAFF.

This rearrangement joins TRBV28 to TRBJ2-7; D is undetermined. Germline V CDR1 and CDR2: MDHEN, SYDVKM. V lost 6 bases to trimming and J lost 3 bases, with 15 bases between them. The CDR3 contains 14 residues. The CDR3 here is CASRQESAYYEQYF. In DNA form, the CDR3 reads TGTGCCAGCAGACAAGAAAGCGCCTACTACGAGCAGTACTTC.

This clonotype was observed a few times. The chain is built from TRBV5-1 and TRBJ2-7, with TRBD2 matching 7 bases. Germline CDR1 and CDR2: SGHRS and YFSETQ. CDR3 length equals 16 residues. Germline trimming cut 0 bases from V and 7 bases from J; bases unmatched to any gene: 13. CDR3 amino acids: CASSLGATSAGIEQYF. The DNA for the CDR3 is TGCGCCAGCAGCTTGGGGGCAACTAGCGCCGGAATAGAGCAGTACTTC.

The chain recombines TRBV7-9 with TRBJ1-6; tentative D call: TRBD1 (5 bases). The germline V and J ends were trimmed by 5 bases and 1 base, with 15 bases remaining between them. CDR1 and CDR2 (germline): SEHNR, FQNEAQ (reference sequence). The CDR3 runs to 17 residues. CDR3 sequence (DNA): TGTGCCAGCAGCCCCCCGGGGGGGTTTTCCTATAATTCACCCCTCCACTTT. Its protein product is CASSPPGGFSYNSPLHF.

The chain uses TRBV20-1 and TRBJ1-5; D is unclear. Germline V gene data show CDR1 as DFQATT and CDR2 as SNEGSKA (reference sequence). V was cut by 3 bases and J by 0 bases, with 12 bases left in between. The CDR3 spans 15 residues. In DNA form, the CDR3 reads TGCAGTGCTAGCCCGGGGTCTTATAGCAATCAGCCCCAGCATTTT. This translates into CSASPGSYSNQPQHF.

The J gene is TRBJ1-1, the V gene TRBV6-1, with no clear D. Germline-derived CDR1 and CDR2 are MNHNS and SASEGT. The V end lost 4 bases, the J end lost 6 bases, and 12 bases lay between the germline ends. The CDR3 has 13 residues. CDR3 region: CASSVRADSEAFF. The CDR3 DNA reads TGTGCCAGCAGTGTACGAGCTGACTCTGAAGCTTTCTTT.

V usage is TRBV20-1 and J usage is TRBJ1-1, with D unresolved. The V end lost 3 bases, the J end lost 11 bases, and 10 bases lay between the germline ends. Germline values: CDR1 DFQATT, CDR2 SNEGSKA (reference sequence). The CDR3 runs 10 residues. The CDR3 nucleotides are TGCAGTGCTAGCAGCCTAGAGGCTTTCTTT. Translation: CSASSLEAFF.

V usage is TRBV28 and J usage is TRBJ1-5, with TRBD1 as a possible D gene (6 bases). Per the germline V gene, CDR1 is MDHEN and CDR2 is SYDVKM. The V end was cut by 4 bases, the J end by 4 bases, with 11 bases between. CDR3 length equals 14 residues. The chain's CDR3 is CASSWTARNQPQHF. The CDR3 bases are TGTGCCAGCAGTTGGACAGCTCGAAATCAGCCCCAGCATTTT.

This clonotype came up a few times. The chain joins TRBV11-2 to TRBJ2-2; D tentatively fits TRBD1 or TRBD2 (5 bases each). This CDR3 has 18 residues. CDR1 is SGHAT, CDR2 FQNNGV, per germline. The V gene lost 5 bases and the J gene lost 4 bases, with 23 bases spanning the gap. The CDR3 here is CASSLGGSHPRSTGELFF. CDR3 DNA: TGTGCCAGCAGCCTTGGGGGTAGCCACCCCCGGAGCACCGGGGAGCTGTTTTTT.

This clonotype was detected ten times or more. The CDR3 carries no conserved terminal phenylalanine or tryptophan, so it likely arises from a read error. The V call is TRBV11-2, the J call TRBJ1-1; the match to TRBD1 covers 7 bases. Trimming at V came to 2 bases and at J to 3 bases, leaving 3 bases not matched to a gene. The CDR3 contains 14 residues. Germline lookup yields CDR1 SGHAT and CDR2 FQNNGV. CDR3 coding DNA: TGTGCCAGCAGCTTACCGGGACAGCACACTGAAGCTTTCCTT. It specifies CASSLPGQHTEAFL.

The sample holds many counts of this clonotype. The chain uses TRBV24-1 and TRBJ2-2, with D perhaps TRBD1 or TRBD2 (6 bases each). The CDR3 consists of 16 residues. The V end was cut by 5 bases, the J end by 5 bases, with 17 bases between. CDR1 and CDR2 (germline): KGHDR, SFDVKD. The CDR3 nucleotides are TGTGCCACCAGTGGTTTTGGAGGGGGACATACCGGGGAGCTGTTTTTT. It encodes CATSGFGGGHTGELFF.

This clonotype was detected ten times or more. CDR3 DNA: TGTGCCAGCAGTCATCGGAGGGCTCGCACTGAAGCTTTCTTT. It specifies CASSHRRARTEAFF. This chain connects TRBV6-1 to TRBJ1-1; D uncertain. V lost 5 bases, J lost 4 bases, and 14 bases lay in between. This CDR3 contains 14 residues. Germline CDR1 reads MNHNS; CDR2 reads SASEGT.

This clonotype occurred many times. Here the CDR3 DNA reads TGTGCCAGCAGTGAGAGGAGCTCCTACGAGCAGTACTTC. Translated, it gives CASSERSSYEQYF. The V call is TRBV2, the J call TRBJ2-7; D gene unclear. There are 13 residues in the CDR3. The germline gives CDR1 SNHLY, CDR2 FYNNEI. The germline V and J ends were trimmed by 3 bases and 0 bases, with 6 bases remaining between them.

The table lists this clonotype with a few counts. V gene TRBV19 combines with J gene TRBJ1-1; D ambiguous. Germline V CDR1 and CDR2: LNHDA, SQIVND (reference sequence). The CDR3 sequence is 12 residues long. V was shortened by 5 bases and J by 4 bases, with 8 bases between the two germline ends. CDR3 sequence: CASSATFTEAFF. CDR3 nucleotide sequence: TGTGCCAGTAGTGCCACTTTCACTGAAGCTTTCTTT.

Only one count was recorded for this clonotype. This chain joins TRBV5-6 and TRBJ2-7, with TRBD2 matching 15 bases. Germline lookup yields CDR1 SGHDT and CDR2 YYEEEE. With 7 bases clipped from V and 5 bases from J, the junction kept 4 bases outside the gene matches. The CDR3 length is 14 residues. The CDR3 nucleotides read TGTGCCAGCGGGGGACTAGCGGGGGGAGACGAGCAGTACGTC. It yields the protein CASGGLAGGDEQYV.

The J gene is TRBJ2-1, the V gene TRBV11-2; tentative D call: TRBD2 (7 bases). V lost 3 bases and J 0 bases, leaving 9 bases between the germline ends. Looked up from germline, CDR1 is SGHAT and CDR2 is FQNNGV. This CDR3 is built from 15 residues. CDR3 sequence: CASSFAGASYNEQFF. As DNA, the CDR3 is TGTGCCAGCAGCTTTGCGGGGGCCTCCTACAATGAGCAGTTCTTC.

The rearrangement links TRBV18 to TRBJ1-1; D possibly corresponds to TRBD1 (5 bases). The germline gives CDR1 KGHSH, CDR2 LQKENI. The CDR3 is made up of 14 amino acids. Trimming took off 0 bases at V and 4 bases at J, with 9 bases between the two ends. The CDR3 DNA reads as TGTGCCAGCTCACCACCGGGGGGAATCACTGAAGCTTTCTTT. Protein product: CASSPPGGITEAFF. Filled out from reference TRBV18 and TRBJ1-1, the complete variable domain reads NAGVMQNPRHLVRRRGQEARLRCSPMKGHSHVYWYRQLPEEGLKFMVYLQKENIIDESGMPKERFSAEFPKEGPSILRIQQVVRGDSAAYFCASSPPGGITEAFFGQGTRLTVV.

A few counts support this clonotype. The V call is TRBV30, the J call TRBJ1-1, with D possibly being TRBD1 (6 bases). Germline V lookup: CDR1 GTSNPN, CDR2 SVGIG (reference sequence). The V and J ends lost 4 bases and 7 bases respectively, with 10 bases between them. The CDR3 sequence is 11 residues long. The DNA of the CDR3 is TGTGCCTGGAAGGGGGAGGGTGAAGCTTTCTTT. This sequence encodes CAWKGEGEAFF.

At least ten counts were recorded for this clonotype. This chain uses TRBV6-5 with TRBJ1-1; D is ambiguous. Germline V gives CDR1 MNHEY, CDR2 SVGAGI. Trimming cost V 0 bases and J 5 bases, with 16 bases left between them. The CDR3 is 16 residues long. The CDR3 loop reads CASSYSFSVRRTEAFF. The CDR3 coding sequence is TGTGCCAGCAGTTACTCATTCAGCGTGAGGAGGACTGAAGCTTTCTTT.

The CDR3 region is CASSFDDRGSEAFF. The CDR3 nucleotides read TGTGCCAGCAGCTTCGACGACCGGGGGTCTGAAGCTTTCTTT. The rearrangement joins TRBV11-2 to TRBJ1-1, with D perhaps TRBD1 (5 bases). Germline V lookup: CDR1 SGHAT, CDR2 FQNNGV. Trimming left V 3 bases short and J 6 bases short, with 14 bases between. The CDR3 consists of 14 residues.

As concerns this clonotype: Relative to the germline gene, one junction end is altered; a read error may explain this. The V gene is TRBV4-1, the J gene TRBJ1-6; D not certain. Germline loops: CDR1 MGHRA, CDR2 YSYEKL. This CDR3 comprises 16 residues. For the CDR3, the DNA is TGCTCCAGCAGCCAAGGATTCCGATGGGGTAATTCACCCCTCCACTTT. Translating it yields CSSSQGFRWGNSPLHF.

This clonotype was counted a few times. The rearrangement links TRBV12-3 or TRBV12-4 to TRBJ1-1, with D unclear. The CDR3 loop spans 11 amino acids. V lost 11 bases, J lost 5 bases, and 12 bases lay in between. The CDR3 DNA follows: TGTGCCGCCGCCGGGCGGACTGAAGCTTTCTTT. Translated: CAAAGRTEAFF.

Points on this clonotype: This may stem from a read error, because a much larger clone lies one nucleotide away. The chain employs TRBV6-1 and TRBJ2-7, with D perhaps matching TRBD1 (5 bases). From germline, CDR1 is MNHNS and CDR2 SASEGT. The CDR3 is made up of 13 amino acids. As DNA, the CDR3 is TGTGCCAGCAGGAATCAGGGCAATTACGAGCAGTGCTTC. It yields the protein CASRNQGNYEQCF.

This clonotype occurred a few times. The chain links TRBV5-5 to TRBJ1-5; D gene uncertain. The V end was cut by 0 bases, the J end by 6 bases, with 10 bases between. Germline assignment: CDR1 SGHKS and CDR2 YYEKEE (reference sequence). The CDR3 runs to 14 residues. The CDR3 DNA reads TGTGCCAGCAGCTTGGTAGAAGCTGGTCAGCCCCAGCATTTT. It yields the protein CASSLVEAGQPQHF.

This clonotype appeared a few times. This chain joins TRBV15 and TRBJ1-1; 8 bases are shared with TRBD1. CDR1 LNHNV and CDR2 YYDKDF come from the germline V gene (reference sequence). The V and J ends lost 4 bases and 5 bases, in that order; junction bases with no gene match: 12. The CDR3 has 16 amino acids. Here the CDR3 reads CATSTPGQVVGTEAFF. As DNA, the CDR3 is TGTGCCACCAGCACCCCGGGACAGGTGGTGGGGACTGAAGCTTTCTTT.

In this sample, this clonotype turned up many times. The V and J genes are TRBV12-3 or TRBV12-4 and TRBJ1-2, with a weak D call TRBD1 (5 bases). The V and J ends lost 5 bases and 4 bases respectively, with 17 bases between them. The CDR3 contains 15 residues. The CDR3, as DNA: TGTGCCAGCAGTCCCGACCAGGACGGGGGCTATGGCTACACCTTC. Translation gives CASSPDQDGGYGYTF.